One and the same sample provided the 30 T cell receptor beta chains below, sequenced in a study of cytomegalovirus exposure and HLA in healthy donors. The PCR contained 60 Vbeta and 13 Jbeta primers. TCRdb keeps only in-frame clones here, not all; method: immunoSEQ multiplex PCR. This sample has more than 85,000 clones, with around 68% found just once. Sample: PBMCs. All receptors derive from a human donor in good health.

The J gene is TRBJ1-5, the V gene TRBV28; TRBD1 might be the D (5 bases). This CDR3 contains 14 residues. CDR1 is MDHEN and CDR2 is SYDVKM in the germline V gene. Trimming stripped 6 bases from V and 0 bases from J, with 9 bases between. This CDR3 is CASRGPDSNQPQHF. As DNA, the CDR3 is TGTGCCAGCAGGGGGCCGGATAGCAATCAGCCCCAGCATTTT.

The V call is TRBV9, the J call TRBJ2-5; 8 nucleotides line up with TRBD2. The CDR3 contains 17 residues. V was clipped by 0 bases and J by 1 base; unmatched bases: 8. CDR1 and CDR2 from the germline V gene are SGDLS and YYNGEE. Written as DNA, the CDR3 is TGTGCCAGCAGCGTAGACACAAGCGGGAGTGCCCAAGAGACCCAGTACTTC. This sequence encodes CASSVDTSGSAQETQYF.

The rearrangement joins TRBV28 to TRBJ2-7; D is uncertain. The V gene's germline CDR1 is MDHEN and CDR2 SYDVKM. V lost 3 bases and J lost 3, with 9 bases in between. The CDR3 runs 13 residues. This chain's CDR3 is CASSFEEDYEQYF. As DNA, the CDR3 is TGTGCCAGCAGTTTCGAGGAAGACTACGAGCAGTACTTC.

The sample holds a few counts of this clone. The chain uses TRBV7-9 and TRBJ2-2; tentatively, D is TRBD1 (6 bases). V was cut by 7 bases and J by 1 base, with 7 bases left in between. The CDR3 has 13 residues. The germline V gene encodes CDR1 SEHNR and CDR2 FQNEAQ (reference sequence). The CDR3 reads CASNRENTGELFF. The CDR3 DNA follows: TGTGCCAGCAACAGGGAGAACACCGGGGAGCTGTTTTTT.

On this clone itself: The limits of the CDR3 on the DNA are not certain, so only TCRdb's listed CDR3 is given. This chain links TRBV21-1 with TRBJ1-2; the table's D call TRBD1 went unverified against the DNA. TRBV21-1 is an annotated pseudogene. 17 amino acids form the CDR3, both terminal residues included. The CDR3 region is CASSKGVGQGAFYGYTF.

This chain connects TRBV6-5 to TRBJ2-6, with D possibly matching TRBD1 (6 bases). V was shortened by 6 bases and J by 2 bases, with 11 bases between the two germline ends. The CDR3 has 15 residues. CDR1 is MNHEY, CDR2 SVGAGI, per germline. CDR3 sequence reads: CASREKGAGANVLTF. The CDR3 DNA reads TGTGCCAGCAGGGAAAAGGGGGCTGGGGCCAACGTCCTGACTTTC.

The J gene is TRBJ2-1, the V gene TRBV6-1; D gene unclear. V lost 6 bases and J lost 1, with 13 bases in between. Per the germline V gene, CDR1 is MNHNS and CDR2 is SASEGT. The CDR3 runs 15 residues. The CDR3 sequence is CASRYLDLSYNEQFF. CDR3 coding DNA: TGTGCCAGCAGGTACCTAGACCTGTCCTACAATGAGCAGTTCTTC.

This chain links TRBV28 with TRBJ2-1, with 14 bases matching TRBD2. J was trimmed by 4 bases and V by 7 bases; bases with no gene match: 15. The CDR3 is 19 residues long. The germline gives CDR1 MDHEN, CDR2 SYDVKM. The CDR3 nucleotides read TGTGCCAGCATGCGGCCCCAGACTAGCGGGAGGGCGGGGTACAATGAGCAGTTCTTC. The encoded protein is CASMRPQTSGRAGYNEQFF.

V usage is TRBV28 and J usage is TRBJ1-5; D unresolved. This CDR3 has 15 residues. The germline V gene has CDR1 MDHEN and CDR2 SYDVKM. V was pared by 2 bases and J by 2 bases, with 10 bases between. The CDR3 region is CASSLERGRNQPQHF. As DNA, the CDR3 is TGTGCCAGCAGTTTAGAACGAGGGCGCAATCAGCCCCAGCATTTT.

The chain recombines TRBV19 with TRBJ2-5; no firm D call. Germline V gives CDR1 LNHDA, CDR2 SQIVND (reference sequence). The V and J ends lost 5 bases and 1 base respectively, with 11 bases between them. CDR3 size: 14 residues. CDR3 region: CASSPRSRQETQYF. The CDR3 DNA is TGTGCCAGTAGTCCCCGGTCGCGCCAAGAGACCCAGTACTTC.

The chain joins TRBV7-9 to TRBJ2-7; D uncertain. V dropped 1 base and J dropped 3 bases, with 10 bases sitting between them. CDR3 size: 14 residues. From germline, CDR1 is SEHNR and CDR2 FQNEAQ (reference sequence). CDR3 nucleotide sequence: TGTGCCAGCAGCTTAGTGTCCCACAACTACGAGCAGTACTTC. Translation: CASSLVSHNYEQYF.

The chain carries TRBV11-3 and TRBJ2-7; 9 nucleotides line up with TRBD1. The CDR3 consists of 17 residues. Per the germline V gene, CDR1 is SGHNT and CDR2 is YENEEA. With 1 base clipped from V and 5 bases from J, the junction kept 12 bases outside the gene matches. The CDR3 DNA reads TGTGCCAGCAGCTTAGCCTCCGCGGGACAGGGTCCCGACGAGCAGTACTTC. Encoded protein: CASSLASAGQGPDEQYF. Based on the CDR3 plus reference TRBV11-3 and TRBJ2-7, the full variable domain is EAGVVQSPRYKIIEKKQPVAFWCNPISGHNTLYWYLQNLGQGPELLIRYENEEAVDDSQLPKDRFSAERLKGVDSTLKIQPAELGDSAVYLCASSLASAGQGPDEQYFGPGTRLTVT.

This rearrangement joins TRBV6-5 to TRBJ2-7, with D possibly being TRBD2 (6 bases). V was cut by 0 bases and J by 0 bases, with 9 bases left in between. Germline V gives CDR1 MNHEY, CDR2 SVGAGI. The CDR3 loop spans 15 amino acids. CDR3 region: CASSYSSGSSYEQYF. CDR3 bases: TGTGCCAGCAGTTACTCTAGCGGAAGCTCCTACGAGCAGTACTTC.

The chain has TRBV11-2 and TRBJ1-2, with D unresolved. Looked up from germline, CDR1 is SGHAT and CDR2 is FQNNGV. Trimming stripped 3 bases from V and 3 bases from J, with 8 bases between. The CDR3 length is 13 residues. The CDR3 DNA follows: TGTGCCAGCAGCTTGGGGAGGGACTATGGCTACACCTTC. Protein: CASSLGRDYGYTF.

In this sample, this clone turned up once. This chain uses TRBV4-1 with TRBJ1-2, with TRBD1 matching over 7 bases. The CDR3 is made up of 14 amino acids. Germline V gene sequence: CDR1 MGHRA, CDR2 YSYEKL. Germline trimming cut 5 bases from V and 5 bases from J; bases unmatched to any gene: 8. The CDR3 DNA sequence: TGCGCCAGCAGCAGACCGGGACAGAGGTATGGCTACACCTTC. Its translation: CASSRPGQRYGYTF.

J is TRBJ2-7 and V is TRBV30; 7 nucleotides line up with TRBD1. With V trimmed by 6 bases and J by 2 bases, 7 bases remained unmatched. Germline assignment: CDR1 GTSNPN and CDR2 SVGIG (reference sequence). This CDR3 is 13 amino acids long. DNA for the CDR3: TGTGCCTGCGCCAGGGGGATCACCTACGAGCAGTACTTC. Protein sequence: CACARGITYEQYF.

The gene calls are TRBV6-5 and TRBJ2-7; TRBD2 is a possible D gene (6 bases). The CDR3 runs 15 residues. Trimming shortened V by 2 bases and J by 2 bases, and 13 bases separated the two germline ends. Per the germline V gene, CDR1 is MNHEY and CDR2 is SVGAGI. As DNA, the CDR3 is TGTGCCAGCAGTTACGCGGGGACGAGGGCCTACGAGCAGTACTTC. It is translated as CASSYAGTRAYEQYF.

In nucleotides, the CDR3 is TGTGCCAGCAGCTTATATAGGAGCGGGAGGGGGGAGACCCAGTACTTC. Translated: CASSLYRSGRGETQYF. The rearrangement links TRBV7-8 to TRBJ2-5, with 10 bases that match TRBD2. Unmatched junction bases numbered 8, after V lost 2 bases and J lost 5 bases. Germline V CDR1 and CDR2: SGHVS, FQNEAQ. CDR3 length: 16 residues.

This chain uses TRBV5-6 with TRBJ1-5; 7 bases fit TRBD1. Germline trimming cut 4 bases from V and 0 bases from J; bases unmatched to any gene: 4. The CDR3 is 15 amino acids. In germline, CDR1 is SGHDT, CDR2 YYEEEE. The CDR3 DNA reads as TGTGCCAGCAGCCTGACAGGGAGTAGCAATCAGCCCCAGCATTTT. Translation: CASSLTGSSNQPQHF.

The chain has TRBV19 and TRBJ2-7; weak D call: TRBD1 (6 bases). CDR1 is LNHDA and CDR2 is SQIVND in the germline V gene (reference sequence). With 1 base removed from V and 5 bases from J, the gap between germline ends came to 9 bases. The CDR3 length is 13 residues. As DNA, the CDR3 is TGTGCCAGTAGTATAGGGGGGCTCGACGAGCAGTACTTC. It encodes CASSIGGLDEQYF.

The V and J genes are TRBV18 and TRBJ2-5; possible D gene TRBD1, 5 bases. CDR1 and CDR2 (germline): KGHSH, LQKENI. V shed 5 bases and J shed 1 base, with 11 bases lying between them. The CDR3 has 14 amino acids. The CDR3 nucleotides read TGTGCCAGCTCAAGCAAGGGGATCCAAGAGACCCAGTACTTC. This translates into CASSSKGIQETQYF.

V is TRBV2 and J is TRBJ1-2; 9 bases are a match to TRBD1. Germline-derived CDR1 and CDR2 are SNHLY and FYNNEI. This CDR3 spans 14 amino acids. V was clipped by 6 bases and J by 4 bases; unmatched bases: 6. CDR3 region: CASSWTGDIYGYTF. The CDR3 DNA follows: TGTGCCAGCAGCTGGACAGGGGACATCTATGGCTACACCTTC.

The CDR3 protein is CATSTTYRVGTQPQHF. DNA for the CDR3: TGTGCCACCAGCACAACTTACAGGGTAGGCACTCAGCCCCAGCATTTT. V is TRBV15 and J is TRBJ1-5; maybe TRBD1 (6 bases). CDR1 and CDR2 from the germline V gene are LNHNV and YYDKDF (reference sequence). Trimming removed 4 bases at V and 6 bases at J, with 19 bases between. The CDR3 sequence is 16 residues long. The whole variable domain, remainder taken from reference TRBV15 and TRBJ1-5, is DAMVIQNPRYQVTQFGKPVTLSCSQTLNHNVMYWYQQKSSQAPKLLFHYYDKDFNNEADTPDNFQSRRPNTSFCFLDIRSPGLGDTAMYLCATSTTYRVGTQPQHFGDGTRLSIL.

There are a few counts of this clone. This chain uses TRBV4-2 with TRBJ1-3; 7 bases align to TRBD1. There are 16 residues in the CDR3. Trimming removed 0 bases from V and 4 bases from J; junction bases left unmatched: 6. The germline gives CDR1 LGHNA, CDR2 YNFKEQ. CDR3: CASSQDQGERGNTIYF. The CDR3 DNA sequence: TGTGCCAGCAGCCAAGATCAGGGGGAAAGGGGAAACACCATATATTTT.

This chain uses TRBV6-5 with TRBJ1-2, with D possibly being TRBD1 (5 bases). CDR3 length equals 15 residues. Trimming pared 0 bases from V and 8 bases from J, leaving 16 bases between. Germline CDR1 reads MNHEY; CDR2 reads SVGAGI. CDR3 protein: CASSYSEWGGGGYTF. CDR3 in DNA: TGTGCCAGCAGTTACTCTGAGTGGGGGGGAGGCGGCTACACCTTC.

The chain carries TRBV18 and TRBJ2-3; D remains unclear. V was shortened by 5 bases and J by 6 bases, with 15 bases between the two germline ends. CDR1 and CDR2 from the germline V gene are KGHSH and LQKENI. This CDR3 region has 14 residues. The CDR3 here is CASSWRNIVDTQYF. In nucleotides, the CDR3 is TGTGCCAGCTCATGGCGGAACATCGTGGATACGCAGTATTTT.

The rearrangement links TRBV28 to TRBJ2-1, with 8 positions matching TRBD2. Germline values: CDR1 MDHEN, CDR2 SYDVKM. This CDR3 has 15 amino acids. V dropped 4 bases and J dropped 6; count of bases not matched to a gene: 8. CDR3 nucleotide sequence: TGTGCCAGCAGTTCCAGCGGGAGTGGGGGCAATGAGCAGTTCTTC. The encoded protein is CASSSSGSGGNEQFF.

This rearrangement joins TRBV25-1 to TRBJ2-5; 9 bases are shared with TRBD1. Germline values: CDR1 MGHDK, CDR2 SYGVNS. With 3 bases clipped from V and 5 bases from J, the junction kept 10 bases outside the gene matches. The CDR3 contains 16 residues. As DNA, the CDR3 is TGTGCCAGCAGTGATGGGGGACAGGGTGTAACGGAGACCCAGTACTTC. Protein sequence: CASSDGGQGVTETQYF.

The rearrangement uses TRBV2 and TRBJ2-3, with a possible D match to TRBD2 (7 bases). There are 14 residues in the CDR3. The V gene lost 8 bases and the J gene lost 1 base, with 13 bases spanning the gap. Germline assignment: CDR1 SNHLY and CDR2 FYNNEI. CDR3 sequence: CASGGGGRTDTQYF. In DNA form, the CDR3 reads TGTGCCAGCGGGGGGGGCGGTCGCACAGATACGCAGTATTTT.

In this sample, this clone turned up a few times. CDR3 sequence reads: CASNRVGQSYEQYF. The CDR3 DNA reads TGTGCCAGCAACCGAGTGGGACAGTCCTACGAGCAGTACTTC. V usage is TRBV27 and J usage is TRBJ2-7, with 7 bases that match TRBD1. After removal of 7 bases from V and 1 base from J, the junction contained 7 bases not matched to a gene. Germline values: CDR1 MNHEY, CDR2 SMNVEV (reference sequence). CDR3 size: 14 residues.